This record looks at one T cell receptor beta chain sequence and its context. The same CDR3 is also encoded by other DNA sequences in this sample. The sample originates from a study of beta chain features in type 1 diabetes. Sequencing targeted expressed TCRB transcripts, as all isolated RNA had been reverse transcribed. Sequencing used immunoSEQ multiplex PCR; TCRdb keeps in-frame clones, though not all of them. This sample yields about 240,000 clones, of which 25% to 30% are seen a single time; under 5% belongs to the top ten. This clonotype was obtained from a man in his thirties or forties in good health. Sequenced material: central memory CD4+ T cells from blood.

The DNA for the CDR3 is TGTGCCTGGAGTGAGACAGGGGCGTTTTACGAGCAGTACTTC. Its protein product is CAWSETGAFYEQYF. The chain carries TRBV30 and TRBJ2-7; 8 bases are a match to TRBD1. Germline CDR1 GTSNPN, CDR2 SVGIG (reference sequence). This CDR3 has 14 residues. The V gene end was trimmed by 1 base and the J gene end by 4 bases; junction bases not matched to a gene: 6.